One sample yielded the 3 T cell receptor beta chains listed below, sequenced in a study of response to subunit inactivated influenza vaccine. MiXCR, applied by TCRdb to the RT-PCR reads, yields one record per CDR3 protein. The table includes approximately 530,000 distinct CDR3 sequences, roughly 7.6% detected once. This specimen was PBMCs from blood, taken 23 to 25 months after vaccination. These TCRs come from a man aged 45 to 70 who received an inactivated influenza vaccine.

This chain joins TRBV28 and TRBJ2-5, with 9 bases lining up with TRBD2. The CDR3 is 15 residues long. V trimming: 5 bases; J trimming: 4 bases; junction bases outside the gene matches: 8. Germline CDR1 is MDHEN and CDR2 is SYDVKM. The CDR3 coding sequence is TGTGCCAGCAGTCCTTTAGCGGGAGCGGTAGAGACCCAGTACTTC. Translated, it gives CASSPLAGAVETQYF.

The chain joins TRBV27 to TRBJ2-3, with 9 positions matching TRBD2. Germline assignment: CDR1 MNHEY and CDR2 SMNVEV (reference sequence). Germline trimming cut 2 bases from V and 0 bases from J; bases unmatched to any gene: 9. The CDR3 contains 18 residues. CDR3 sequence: CASSLGVSSGTSTDTQYF. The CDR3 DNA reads TGTGCCAGCAGTTTAGGGGTCTCTAGCGGGACTAGCACAGATACGCAGTATTTT.

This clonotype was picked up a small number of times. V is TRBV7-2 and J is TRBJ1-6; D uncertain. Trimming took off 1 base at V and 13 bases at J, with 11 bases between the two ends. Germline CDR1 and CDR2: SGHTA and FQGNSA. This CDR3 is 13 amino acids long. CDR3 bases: TGTGCCAGCAGCTTAGGGCAGATTGGGCCCCTCCACTTT. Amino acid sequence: CASSLGQIGPLHF.